The 5 T cell receptor beta chains in this list originate from one sample, sequenced in a study of identical twins. TCRdb itself ran the 5' RACE reads through MiXCR, one entry per CDR3 protein. The repertoire holds a few hundred thousand distinct CDR3 sequences, with around 24% as singletons. This sample was shared with a second study, whose subject was T cells expressing NK-cell markers.

Sequenced: CD4+ T cells sorted from blood. Every receptor here comes from a young woman in good health.

In its sample, this clonotype was seen a few times. The V and J genes are TRBV7-8 and TRBJ1-2; D gene ambiguous. The CDR3 covers 15 residues. Germline V gives CDR1 SGHVS, CDR2 FQNEAQ. Trimming removed 5 bases from V and 5 bases from J, with 18 bases in between. The CDR3 reads CASSPYGDPSYGYTF. The CDR3 nucleotides are TGTGCCAGCAGCCCCTATGGGGATCCGTCGTATGGCTACACCTTC.

This chain joins TRBV9 and TRBJ2-1; 8 nucleotides align to TRBD2. This CDR3 spans 15 amino acids. With V trimmed by 2 bases and J by 5 bases, 6 bases remained unmatched. CDR1 and CDR2 (germline): SGDLS, YYNGEE. CDR3 bases: TGTGCCAGCAGCGTTGGGACTAGTGTCGACAATGAGCAGTTCTTC. It translates to CASSVGTSVDNEQFF.

The chain employs TRBV6-1 and TRBJ2-6; TRBD1 matches at 12 bases. The junction had 9 bases not matched to a gene; V was cut back by 6 bases and J by 0 bases. The CDR3 totals 19 residues. CDR1 and CDR2 (germline): MNHNS, SASEGT. The CDR3 here is CASSSPQGQGASGANVLTF. The CDR3 nucleotides are TGTGCCAGCAGCTCTCCCCAGGGACAGGGGGCCTCTGGGGCCAACGTCCTGACTTTC.

This clonotype has ten or more counts. The chain combines TRBV5-1 with TRBJ2-7; no firm D call. The CDR3 covers 12 residues. With 1 base removed from V and 5 bases from J, the gap between germline ends came to 7 bases. Germline CDR1 reads SGHRS; CDR2 reads YFSETQ. CDR3 in DNA: TGCGCCAGCAGCTTGATTGGGGACGAGCAGTACTTC. Translation: CASSLIGDEQYF.

The chain combines TRBV20-1 with TRBJ2-1; no reliable D call. There are 11 residues in the CDR3. V lost 5 bases, J lost 2 bases, and 4 bases lay in between. Looked up from germline, CDR1 is DFQATT and CDR2 is SNEGSKA (reference sequence). This chain's CDR3 is CSAQTYNEQFF. The CDR3 DNA follows: TGCAGTGCTCAAACCTACAATGAGCAGTTCTTC.